This TCR beta chain was retrieved from a study of radiation and T cells in renal cell carcinoma. Whole-study context: Nephrectomy followed 15 Gy stereotactic body radiation by 4 weeks.

Time point given: baseline pretreatment blood. Treatment described: 15 Gy SBRT to primary tumor, nephrectomy 4 weeks later. Generated by immunoSEQ multiplex PCR, the TCRdb table keeps only in-frame clones and is missing some. The sample yields 100,000 or so clones, about 86% seen once. CDR3 length: 17 residues. V was clipped by 0 bases and J by 8 bases; unmatched bases: 12. The V gene's germline CDR1 is SGHVS and CDR2 FNYEAQ. This clonotype originated in a man in his forties or fifties with renal cell carcinoma. Sequenced material: blood, taken from a patient whose treatment included radiotherapy and nephrectomy. The J gene is TRBJ2-1, the V gene TRBV7-6, with 8 bases fitting TRBD2. CDR3 in amino acids: CASSLARGAGDRDEQFF. For the CDR3, the DNA is TGTGCCAGCAGCTTAGCGCGGGGAGCGGGGGACCGGGATGAGCAGTTCTTC.